The clone carrying this TCR beta chain was seen a handful of times. The antigen remains unidentified. This CDR3 region has 16 residues. The V gene end was trimmed by 2 bases and the J gene end by 5 bases; junction bases not matched to a gene: 11. The germline gives CDR1 MNHEY, CDR2 SVGAGI. The 5'RACE method, run with constant-segment primers, produced TCR alpha and TCR beta cDNA libraries (carrying sample barcodes and UMIs). TCRdb reprocessed the 5' RACE reads with MiXCR, giving one entry per CDR3 protein. The profile shows a few hundred thousand distinct CDR3 sequences, 15% to 20% of them singletons. This record belongs to a study of T-cell memory formation after mild COVID-19. General study findings and limits: Contracting clones from day 15 to 85 showed balanced CD4/CD8; later expanders favored CD4+. Some clones that responded were present in memory (sampled pre-infection), which suggests cross-reactive memory joined.

The specimen sequenced was PBMCs or a T cell subset sorted from them (not recorded which). The chain employs TRBV6-5 and TRBJ2-5; 7 bases agree with TRBD1. The sequence was collected from a young man who had mild COVID-19 (a few samples of this study predate the infection). Cell type and time point are not known. CDR3 region: CASSYPRGSGMETQYF. DNA of the CDR3: TGTGCCAGCAGTTACCCCAGGGGGTCCGGAATGGAGACCCAGTACTTC.